This T cell receptor beta chain derives from a study of tumor and adjacent non-tumor tissue in lung cancer. V gave up 1 base and J gave up 8 bases, with 17 bases separating them. Germline V gene data show CDR1 as MGHRA and CDR2 as YSYEKL. The CDR3 runs to 15 residues. A modified ARM-PCR protocol with three rounds of nested PCR amplified TCRbeta. Using its own MiXCR run on the multiplex PCR reads, TCRdb lists one record per CDR3 protein. This sample has about 85,000 distinct CDR3 sequences, with roughly three fifths found just once. The template was RNA from unsorted bulk tissue. This chain connects TRBV4-1 to TRBJ1-1; D uncertain. The source material was lung tumor tissue. The clonotype originates from a man between 65 and 85 years old with non-small cell lung cancer. CDR3 sequence: CASSQGRTTGNEAFF. Written as DNA, the CDR3 is TGCGCCAGCAGCCAAGGGAGGACGACGGGCAACGAAGCTTTCTTT.